What follows describes a single TCR beta chain. Measured with immunoSEQ multiplex PCR; TCRdb has only the in-frame clones, and not every one. The sample includes some 360,000 clones, about nine tenths seen only once; the top ten take roughly 4%. The CDR3 spans 15 residues. Trimming left V 0 bases short and J 0 bases short, with 9 bases between. Germline V gene sequence: CDR1 LGHDT, CDR2 YNNKEL (reference sequence). The sample comes from a study of blood T cell repertoires in COVID-19. The Seattle site enrolled patients during active infection and followed them longitudinally. The sample taken for sequencing was peripheral blood. V and J are TRBV3-1 (or the pseudogene TRBV3-2) and TRBJ2-7; no definite D call. This TCR came from a woman aged 60-70 years with COVID-19, enrolled during active disease. CDR3 sequence: CASSQDHSLSYEQYF. The CDR3 region has the DNA TGTGCCAGCAGCCAAGATCACAGCCTCTCCTACGAGCAGTACTTC.